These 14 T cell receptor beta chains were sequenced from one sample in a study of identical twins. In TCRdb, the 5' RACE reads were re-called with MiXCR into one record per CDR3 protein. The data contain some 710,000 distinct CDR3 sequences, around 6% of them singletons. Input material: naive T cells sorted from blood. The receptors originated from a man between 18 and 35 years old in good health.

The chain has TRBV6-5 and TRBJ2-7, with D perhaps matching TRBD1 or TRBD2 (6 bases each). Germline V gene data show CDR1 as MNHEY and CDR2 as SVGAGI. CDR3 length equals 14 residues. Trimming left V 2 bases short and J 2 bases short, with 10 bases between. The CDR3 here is CASSYRGAAYEQYV. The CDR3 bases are TGTGCCAGCAGTTACAGGGGGGCGGCCTACGAGCAGTACGTC.

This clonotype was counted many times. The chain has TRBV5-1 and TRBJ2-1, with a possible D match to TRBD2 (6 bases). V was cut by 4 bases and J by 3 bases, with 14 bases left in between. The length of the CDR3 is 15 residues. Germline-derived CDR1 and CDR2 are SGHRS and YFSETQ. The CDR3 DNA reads TGCGCCAGCAGCCAGGGACTCAACAGCTACAATGAGCAGTTCTTC. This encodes CASSQGLNSYNEQFF.

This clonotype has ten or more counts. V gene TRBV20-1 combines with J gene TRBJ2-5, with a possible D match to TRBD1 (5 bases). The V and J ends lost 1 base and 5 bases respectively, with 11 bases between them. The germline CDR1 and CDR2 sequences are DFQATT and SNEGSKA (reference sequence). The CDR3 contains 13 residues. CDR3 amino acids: CSARGRQGETQYF. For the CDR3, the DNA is TGCAGTGCTAGAGGCCGGCAGGGTGAGACCCAGTACTTC.

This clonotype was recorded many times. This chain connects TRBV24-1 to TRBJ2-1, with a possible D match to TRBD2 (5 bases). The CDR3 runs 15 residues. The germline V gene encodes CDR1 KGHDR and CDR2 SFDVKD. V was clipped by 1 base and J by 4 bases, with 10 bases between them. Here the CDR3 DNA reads TGTGCCACCAGTGATTTCGGGAAATCGTACAATGAGCAGTTCTTC. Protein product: CATSDFGKSYNEQFF.

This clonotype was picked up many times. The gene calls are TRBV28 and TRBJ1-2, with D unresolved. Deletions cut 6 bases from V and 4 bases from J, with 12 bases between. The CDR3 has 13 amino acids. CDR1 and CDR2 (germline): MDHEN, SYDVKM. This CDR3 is CASSLYPSYGYTF. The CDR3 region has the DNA TGTGCCAGCAGCCTTTACCCCAGCTATGGCTACACCTTC.

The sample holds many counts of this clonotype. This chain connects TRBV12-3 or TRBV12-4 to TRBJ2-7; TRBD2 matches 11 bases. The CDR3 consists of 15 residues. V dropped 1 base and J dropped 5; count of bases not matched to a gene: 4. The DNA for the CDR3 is TGTGCCAGCAGTTTAGGACTAGCGGGAAGGGACGAGCAGTACGTC. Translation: CASSLGLAGRDEQYV.

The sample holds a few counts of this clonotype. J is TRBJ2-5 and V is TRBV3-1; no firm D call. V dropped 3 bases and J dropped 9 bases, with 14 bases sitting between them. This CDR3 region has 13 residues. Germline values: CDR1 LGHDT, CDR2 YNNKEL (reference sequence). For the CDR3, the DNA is TGTGCCAGCAGCCAGGACCGACGTGGGCCCCAGTACTTC. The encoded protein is CASSQDRRGPQYF.

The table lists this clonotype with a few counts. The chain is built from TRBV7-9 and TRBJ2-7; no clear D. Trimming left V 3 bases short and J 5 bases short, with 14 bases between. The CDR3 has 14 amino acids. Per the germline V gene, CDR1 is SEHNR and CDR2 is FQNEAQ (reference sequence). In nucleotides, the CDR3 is TGTGCCAGCAGCTTTTCTGACCACCTCGACGAGCAGTACTTC. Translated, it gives CASSFSDHLDEQYF.

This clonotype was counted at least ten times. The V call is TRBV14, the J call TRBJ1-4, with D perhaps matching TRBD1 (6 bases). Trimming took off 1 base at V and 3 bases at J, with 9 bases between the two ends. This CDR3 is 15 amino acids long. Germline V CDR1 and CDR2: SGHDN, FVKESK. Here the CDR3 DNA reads TGTGCCAGCAGCCAAGGCACAGGGTCTAATGAAAAACTGTTTTTT. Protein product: CASSQGTGSNEKLFF. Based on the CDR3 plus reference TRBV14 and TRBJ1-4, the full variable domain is EAGVTQFPSHSVIEKGQTVTLRCDPISGHDNLYWYRRVMGKEIKFLLHFVKESKQDESGMPNNRFLAERTGGTYSTLKVQPAELEDSGVYFCASSQGTGSNEKLFFGSGTQLSVL.

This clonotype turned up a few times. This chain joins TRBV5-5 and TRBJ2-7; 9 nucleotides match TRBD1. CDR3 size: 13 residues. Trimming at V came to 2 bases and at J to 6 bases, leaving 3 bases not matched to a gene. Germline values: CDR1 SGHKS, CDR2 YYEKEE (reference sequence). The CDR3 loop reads CASSLQGATEQYF. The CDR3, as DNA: TGTGCCAGCAGCTTACAGGGGGCGACCGAGCAGTACTTC.

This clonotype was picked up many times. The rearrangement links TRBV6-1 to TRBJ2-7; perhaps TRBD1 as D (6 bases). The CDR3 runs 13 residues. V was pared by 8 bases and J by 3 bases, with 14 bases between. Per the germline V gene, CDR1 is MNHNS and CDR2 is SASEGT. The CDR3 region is CASGQQTFYEQYF. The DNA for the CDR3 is TGTGCCAGCGGACAGCAGACTTTCTACGAGCAGTACTTC.

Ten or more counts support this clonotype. For the CDR3, the DNA is TGTGCCAGCAGCGCCGGGACAGGGCGGGATGAGCAGTTCTTC. Residues: CASSAGTGRDEQFF. The chain couples TRBV2 to TRBJ2-1, with 9 nucleotides matching TRBD1. J lost 8 bases, V lost 6 bases, and 8 bases had no gene match. The germline V gene encodes CDR1 SNHLY and CDR2 FYNNEI. The length of the CDR3 is 14 residues.

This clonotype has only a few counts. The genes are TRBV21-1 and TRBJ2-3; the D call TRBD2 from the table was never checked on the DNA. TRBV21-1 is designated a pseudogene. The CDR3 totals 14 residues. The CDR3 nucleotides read TGTGCCAGCGGTTCCGAGCGGGGCACAGATACGCAGTATTTT. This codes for CASGSERGTDTQYF.

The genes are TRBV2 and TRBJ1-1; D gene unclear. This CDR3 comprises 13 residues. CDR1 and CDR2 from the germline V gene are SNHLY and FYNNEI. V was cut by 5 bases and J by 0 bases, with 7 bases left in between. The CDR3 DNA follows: TGTGCCAGCAGTCGTTTCCTGAACACTGAAGCTTTCTTT. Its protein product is CASSRFLNTEAFF.